This T cell receptor (beta chain) appears in the sequencing data of a study of blood T cell repertoires in COVID-19. Study-level information: Whether acute or convalescent, the COVID-19 samples came from the United States, Italy and Spain. PBMCs, B-cell-depleted T cells, or T cells were the source of the cDNA or gDNA that made up the material.

How the authors handled the data: Estimated nucleated cell counts came from reference gene primer amplification. The method was immunoSEQ multiplex PCR; TCRdb's version includes in-frame clones alone and lacks a portion of them. V, J and clone size are taken as reported in that table, and D and trimming were inferred from the DNA itself. The data contain 100,000 to 150,000 clones, around 87% of them seen just once; the ten biggest clones take up around 3.4%. V lost 3 bases to trimming and J lost 4 bases, with 9 bases between them. CDR1 and CDR2 from the germline V gene are LNHDA and SQIVND (reference sequence). The CDR3 is 13 residues long.

The specimen was peripheral blood. This receptor was obtained from a woman aged 60 to 75 with acute or convalescent COVID-19. The V call is TRBV19, the J call TRBJ2-5; maybe TRBD2 (6 bases). The DNA of the CDR3 is TGTGCCAGTAGTATCGGGGGAGGAGAGACCCAGTACTTC. It translates to CASSIGGGETQYF.